Below are 14 T cell receptor beta chains sequenced from a single sample in a study of blood T cells in healthy people across ages. PCR was performed a second time for about 7 to 11 cycles using a sample-barcoded 5' primer and a J-beta primer mix. One entry per CDR3 protein results from TCRdb running MiXCR on the 5' RACE reads. Of roughly 800,000 distinct CDR3 sequences listed, more than 45% are singletons. The sample consisted of blood. The receptors were sampled from a man aged 25 to 40 in good health.

This sequence joins TRBV12-5 and TRBJ1-1; weak D call: TRBD1 (5 bases). The CDR3 is 14 residues long. Germline-derived CDR1 and CDR2 are LGHNT and FRNRAP. Trimming shortened V by 7 bases and J by 1 base, and 13 bases separated the two germline ends. Written as DNA, the CDR3 is TGTGCTAGTGCGCTCAGGGTAACGAACACTGAAGCTTTCTTT. Its protein product is CASALRVTNTEAFF.

The chain recombines TRBV6-5 with TRBJ1-2; D is undetermined. The CDR3 loop spans 14 amino acids. V shed 2 bases and J shed 0 bases, with 7 bases lying between them. Germline V gives CDR1 MNHEY, CDR2 SVGAGI. The CDR3 DNA sequence: TGTGCCAGCAGTTACGATGTTACTAACTATGGCTACACCTTC. Its protein is CASSYDVTNYGYTF.

The genes are TRBV20-1 and TRBJ2-3; the match to TRBD2 covers 14 bases. V lost 1 base and J lost 6; bases outside the gene matches: 6. The CDR3 is 16 residues long. The germline V gene encodes CDR1 DFQATT and CDR2 SNEGSKA (reference sequence). The CDR3 sequence: CSARAGTSGSRDTQYF. The DNA for the CDR3 is TGCAGTGCTAGAGCCGGGACTAGCGGGAGTAGGGATACGCAGTATTTT.

This clonotype was detected only once. This chain links TRBV20-1 with TRBJ2-5; D call uncertain. CDR3 length: 13 residues. The V and J ends lost 5 bases and 2 bases respectively, with 12 bases between them. The germline gives CDR1 DFQATT, CDR2 SNEGSKA (reference sequence). The CDR3 DNA sequence: TGCAGTGCTGCCAATCCGGTACAAGAGACCCAGTACTTC. This codes for CSAANPVQETQYF.

This clonotype appeared many times. The rearrangement links TRBV12-3 or TRBV12-4 to TRBJ1-2; D is ambiguous. The length of the CDR3 is 12 residues. V lost 3 bases and J lost 2, with 4 bases in between. In DNA, the CDR3 is TGTGCCAGCAGTTTCAGGAACTATGGCTACACCTTC. It yields the protein CASSFRNYGYTF.

Note on this clonotype: One end of the junction is discordant with germline, which a read error may explain. This chain links TRBV15 with TRBJ2-7; unclear D gene. This CDR3 spans 15 amino acids. CDR1 and CDR2 from the germline V gene are LNHNV and YYDKDF (reference sequence). The CDR3 loop is CATSRDLVSSYGQYF. In DNA, the CDR3 is TGTGCCACCAGCAGAGATCTGGTTAGCTCCTACGGGCAGTACTTC.

The chain has TRBV11-2 and TRBJ2-1; D not resolved. V was trimmed by 4 bases and J by 9 bases, leaving 13 bases between them. Germline loops: CDR1 SGHAT, CDR2 FQNNGV. This CDR3 region has 13 residues. The CDR3 DNA reads TGTGCCAGCAGCTCTACAGCCCCTCTTGAGCAGTTCTTC. It specifies CASSSTAPLEQFF.

The chain has TRBV7-2 and TRBJ2-5; tentatively, D is TRBD2 (6 bases). The V gene's germline CDR1 is SGHTA and CDR2 FQGNSA. The germline V and J ends were trimmed by 0 bases and 4 bases, with 12 bases remaining between them. This CDR3 is 15 amino acids long. CDR3 DNA sequence: TGTGCCAGCAGCTTAGCGGGAGGCAGGGCAGAGACCCAGTACTTC. Protein: CASSLAGGRAETQYF.

This chain connects TRBV7-2 to TRBJ2-7, with 10 bases that match TRBD1. J gave up 5 bases and V 5 bases, and 6 bases lay outside the gene matches. This CDR3 region has 14 residues. In germline, CDR1 is SGHTA, CDR2 FQGNSA. CDR3 bases: TGTGCCAGCAGCCCCGGACAGGGGGGGAACGAGCAGTACTTC. Translating gives CASSPGQGGNEQYF.

The chain is built from TRBV20-1 and TRBJ2-1; 10 bases map to TRBD2. The germline V gene has CDR1 DFQATT and CDR2 SNEGSKA (reference sequence). With V trimmed by 7 bases and J by 0 bases, 15 bases remained unmatched. CDR3 length: 18 amino acids. CDR3 sequence: CSVRGVTSGRSSYNEQFF. The CDR3 coding sequence is TGCAGTGTCAGAGGTGTGACTAGCGGGCGCAGCTCCTACAATGAGCAGTTCTTC.

This chain joins TRBV25-1 and TRBJ1-1; TRBD1 might be the D (5 bases). The CDR3 runs 13 residues. Looked up from germline, CDR1 is MGHDK and CDR2 is SYGVNS. The ends were cut back, 3 bases at V and 4 bases at J, with 9 bases in the middle. CDR3 coding DNA: TGTGCCAGCAGTGAGGGGCTAACCACTGAAGCTTTCTTT. Protein product: CASSEGLTTEAFF.

The chain recombines TRBV11-2 with TRBJ2-1; D not certain. Germline V gives CDR1 SGHAT, CDR2 FQNNGV. This CDR3 region has 12 residues. Trimming stripped 5 bases from V and 8 bases from J, with 10 bases between. Written as DNA, the CDR3 is TGTGCCAGCAGCCCCCCCTGGGATGAGCAGTTCTTC. Its protein is CASSPPWDEQFF.

The V gene is TRBV7-9, the J gene TRBJ2-5; D not certain. The J call may be faulty, since TRBJ2-7 better matches the DNA end. Germline V CDR1 and CDR2: SEHNR, FQNEAQ (reference sequence). CDR3 length: 14 amino acids. DNA of the CDR3: TGTGCCAGCAGCTTAGGTTCCGACATCTACGAGCAGTACTTC. Encoded protein: CASSLGSDIYEQYF.

This clonotype occurred a few times. J is TRBJ2-7 and V is TRBV11-2; 12 nucleotides align to TRBD2. This CDR3 has 16 amino acids. From germline, CDR1 is SGHAT and CDR2 FQNNGV. The J segment lost 4 bases and the V segment lost 5 bases, leaving 9 bases of the junction unmatched. The CDR3 nucleotides read TGTGCCAGCAGCCTACGGACTAGCGGGACCAAATACGAGCAGTACTTC. It translates to CASSLRTSGTKYEQYF.